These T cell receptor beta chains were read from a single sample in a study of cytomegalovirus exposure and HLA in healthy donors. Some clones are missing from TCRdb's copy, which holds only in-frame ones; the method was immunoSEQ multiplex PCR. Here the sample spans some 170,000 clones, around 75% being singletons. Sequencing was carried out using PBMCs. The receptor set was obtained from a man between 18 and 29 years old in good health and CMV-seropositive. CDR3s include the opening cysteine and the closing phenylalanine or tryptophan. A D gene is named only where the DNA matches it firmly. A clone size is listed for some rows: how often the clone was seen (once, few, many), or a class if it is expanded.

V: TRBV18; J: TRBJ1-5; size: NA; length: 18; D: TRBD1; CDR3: CASSSGQGGGLSNQPQHF; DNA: TGTGCCAGCTCATCAGGACAGGGTGGCGGACTTAGCAATCAGCCCCAGCATTTT
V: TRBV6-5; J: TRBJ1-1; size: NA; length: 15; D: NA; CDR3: CASSYFTDGNTEAFF; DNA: TGTGCCAGCAGTTACTTTACAGACGGGAACACTGAAGCTTTCTTT
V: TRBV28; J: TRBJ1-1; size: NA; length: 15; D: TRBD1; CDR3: CASSLWGTGMTEAFF; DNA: TGTGCCAGCAGCTTATGGGGGACAGGGATGACTGAAGCTTTCTTT
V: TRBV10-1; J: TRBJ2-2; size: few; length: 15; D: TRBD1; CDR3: CASSGQGYFAGELFF; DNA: TGCGCCAGCTCAGGACAGGGATATTTTGCCGGGGAGCTGTTTTTT
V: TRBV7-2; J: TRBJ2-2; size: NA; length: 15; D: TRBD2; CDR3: CASSIGLASTGELFF; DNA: TGTGCCAGCAGCATAGGACTAGCTAGCACCGGGGAGCTGTTTTTT
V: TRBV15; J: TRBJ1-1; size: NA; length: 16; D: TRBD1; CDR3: CATSRGTGALNTEAFF; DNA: TGTGCCACCAGCAGAGGGACAGGGGCCTTGAACACTGAAGCTTTCTTT
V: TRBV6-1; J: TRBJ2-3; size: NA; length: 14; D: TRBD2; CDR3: CASSDGLETDTQYF; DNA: TGTGCCAGCAGTGACGGACTAGAGACAGATACGCAGTATTTT
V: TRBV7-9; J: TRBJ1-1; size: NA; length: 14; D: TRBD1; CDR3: CASSRTGGRAEAFF; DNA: TGTGCCAGCAGCCGGACAGGGGGCAGGGCTGAAGCTTTCTTT
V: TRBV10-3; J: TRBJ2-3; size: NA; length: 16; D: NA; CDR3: CAISESAGGGSDTQYF; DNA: TGTGCCATCAGTGAGTCGGCAGGGGGAGGTTCAGATACGCAGTATTTT
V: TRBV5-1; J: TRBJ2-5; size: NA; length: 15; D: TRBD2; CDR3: CASSLAGGPQETQYF; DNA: TGCGCCAGCAGCTTGGCGGGAGGGCCCCAAGAGACCCAGTACTTC
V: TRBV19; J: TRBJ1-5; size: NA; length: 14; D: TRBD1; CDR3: CASSGQGYNQPQHF; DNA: TGTGCCAGTAGTGGACAGGGGTACAATCAGCCCCAGCATTTT
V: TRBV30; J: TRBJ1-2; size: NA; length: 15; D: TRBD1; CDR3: CAWGYRDRGNYGYTF; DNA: TGTGCCTGGGGTTACCGGGACAGGGGGAACTATGGCTACACCTTC
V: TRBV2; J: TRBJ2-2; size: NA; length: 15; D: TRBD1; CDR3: CASRGQGARSGELFF; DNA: TGTGCCAGCAGGGGACAGGGGGCGAGGAGCGGGGAGCTGTTTTTT
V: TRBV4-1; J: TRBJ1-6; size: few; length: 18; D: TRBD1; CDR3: CASSPPTRWTGNDSPLHF; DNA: TGCGCCAGCAGCCCCCCGACTCGCTGGACAGGGAACGACTCACCCCTCCACTTT
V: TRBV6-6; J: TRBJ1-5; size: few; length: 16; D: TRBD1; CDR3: CASRPGTAGPNQPQHF; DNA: TGTGCCAGCAGACCCGGGACAGCTGGGCCCAATCAGCCCCAGCATTTT
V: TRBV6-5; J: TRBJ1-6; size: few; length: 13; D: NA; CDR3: CASSLQGDSPLHF; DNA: TGTGCCAGCAGCCTACAGGGAGACTCACCCCTCCACTTT
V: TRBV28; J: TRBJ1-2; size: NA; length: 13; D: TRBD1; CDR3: CASSQTGNYGYTF; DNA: TGTGCCAGTTCCCAGACAGGGAACTATGGCTACACCTTC